Listed here are 17 T cell receptor beta chains from one sample, sequenced in a study of blood T cell repertoires in COVID-19. TCRdb's copy holds only in-frame clones and misses some; the assay was immunoSEQ multiplex PCR. The sample records 95,000 to 150,000 clones, 70% to 80% being singletons. The sample comprised peripheral blood. The origin of the receptors is a man aged 40-50 years with active or convalescent COVID-19.

V usage is TRBV30 and J usage is TRBJ1-2, with 7 bases fitting TRBD1. This CDR3 comprises 16 residues. Unmatched junction bases numbered 11, after V lost 0 bases and J lost 4 bases. Per the germline V gene, CDR1 is GTSNPN and CDR2 is SVGIG (reference sequence). The CDR3 here is CAWSVWSTGFVYGYTF. For the CDR3, the DNA is TGTGCCTGGAGTGTATGGTCGACAGGGTTCGTCTATGGCTACACCTTC.

The chain links TRBV7-9 to TRBJ1-3; perhaps TRBD1 as D (6 bases). Trimming stripped 5 bases from V and 5 bases from J, with 13 bases between. The CDR3 length is 14 residues. Per germline, CDR1 SEHNR and CDR2 FQNEAQ (reference sequence). The CDR3 nucleotides read TGTGCCAGCAGCCTTGACAGGAGCCGAAACACCATATATTTT. Translated: CASSLDRSRNTIYF.

This clone was picked up a small number of times. One junction end disagrees with the germline gene, perhaps due to a read error. J is TRBJ2-7 and V is TRBV6-6, with 15 bases aligning to TRBD2. The CDR3 has 17 residues. Germline lookup yields CDR1 MNHNY and CDR2 SVGAGI (reference sequence). The CDR3 DNA follows: TGTGCCAGCAGTCCCGGACTAGCGGGAGGGGTTCCCTACGAGCAGTGCTTC. Translated: CASSPGLAGGVPYEQCF.

This clone was observed at least ten times. V is TRBV7-2 and J is TRBJ2-3; the D gene is possibly TRBD1 (6 bases). This CDR3 has 15 residues. V dropped 3 bases and J dropped 1 base, with 11 bases sitting between them. Germline CDR1 is SGHTA and CDR2 is FQGNSA. The CDR3 region is CASSFTGLGTDTQYF. The CDR3 DNA follows: TGTGCCAGCAGCTTTACAGGGTTGGGCACAGATACGCAGTATTTT.

The J gene is TRBJ1-1, the V gene TRBV5-5; TRBD1 is a possible D gene (6 bases). The CDR3 has 14 residues. In germline, CDR1 is SGHKS, CDR2 YYEKEE (reference sequence). Trimming left V 4 bases short and J 4 bases short, with 14 bases between. In DNA form, the CDR3 reads TGTGCCAGCAGCCCCCTCCAGGGGACCACTGAAGCTTTCTTT. Translated, it gives CASSPLQGTTEAFF.

The chain combines TRBV7-3 with TRBJ2-1; 10 bases map to TRBD2. Per the germline V gene, CDR1 is SGHTA and CDR2 is FQGTGA. V was pared by 4 bases and J by 4 bases, with 4 bases of the junction left unmatched. The CDR3 runs to 15 residues. CDR3 protein: CASSSQREGYNEQFF. CDR3 DNA sequence: TGTGCCAGCAGCTCTCAGCGGGAGGGATACAATGAGCAGTTCTTC.

The V and J genes are TRBV2 and TRBJ2-6; no clear D. This CDR3 has 15 amino acids. The germline CDR1 and CDR2 sequences are SNHLY and FYNNEI. V was pared by 1 base and J by 8 bases, with 12 bases between. DNA for the CDR3: TGTGCCAGCAGTGAAGGTAGGAGTCGGACCAACGTCCTGACTTTC. Translated: CASSEGRSRTNVLTF. Filled out from reference TRBV2 and TRBJ2-6, the complete variable domain reads EPEVTQTPSHQVTQMGQEVILRCVPISNHLYFYWYRQILGQKVEFLVSFYNNEISEKSEIFDDQFSVERPDGSNFTLKIRSTKLEDSAMYFCASSEGRSRTNVLTFGAGSRLTVL.

The genes are TRBV11-2 and TRBJ1-2; a possible D gene is TRBD1 (5 bases). CDR1 and CDR2 from the germline V gene are SGHAT and FQNNGV. There are 12 residues in the CDR3. V lost 8 bases, J lost 2 bases, and 9 bases lay in between. CDR3: CASGGGNYGYTF. The CDR3 DNA reads TGTGCCAGCGGGGGGGGAAACTATGGCTACACCTTC.

The sample holds many counts of this clone. The chain couples TRBV7-9 to TRBJ2-6; maybe TRBD2 (5 bases). V was trimmed by 3 bases and J by 2 bases, leaving 14 bases between them. The CDR3 has 17 amino acids. Germline CDR1 is SEHNR and CDR2 is FQNEAQ (reference sequence). DNA for the CDR3: TGTGCCAGCAGCTTTACGCCCTACGGGGCTGGGGCCAACGTCCTGACTTTC. Its translation: CASSFTPYGAGANVLTF.

CDR3 in amino acids: CASSPGQSYGYTF. CDR3 DNA: TGTGCCAGCAGCCCAGGACAGAGCTATGGCTACACCTTC. V usage is TRBV7-3 and J usage is TRBJ1-2; tentatively, D is TRBD1 (6 bases). Between the trimmed V and J ends, which lost 5 bases and 4 bases, there was a span of 11 bases. The CDR3 is 13 amino acids. CDR1 SGHTA and CDR2 FQGTGA come from the germline V gene.

V is TRBV12-3 or TRBV12-4 and J is TRBJ1-2; D is ambiguous. The CDR3 contains 13 residues. Trimming took 3 bases from V and 8 from J, leaving 13 bases between them. The CDR3 loop reads CASSFDFAGGYTF. The CDR3 DNA follows: TGTGCCAGCAGTTTTGACTTTGCTGGCGGCTACACCTTC.

The chain recombines TRBV19 with TRBJ1-6; D is perhaps TRBD1 (6 bases). This CDR3 is 13 amino acids long. CDR1 and CDR2 (germline): LNHDA, SQIVND (reference sequence). Trimming stripped 4 bases from V and 14 bases from J, with 15 bases between. The CDR3 loop reads CASSTQGLGALHF. The CDR3 region has the DNA TGTGCCAGTAGTACTCAGGGGCTCGGGGCCCTCCACTTT. Combining the CDR3 with reference TRBV19 and TRBJ1-6 gives the whole variable domain DGGITQSPKYLFRKEGQNVTLSCEQNLNHDAMYWYRQDPGQGLRLIYYSQIVNDFQKGDIAEGYSVSREKKESFPLTVTSAQKNPTAFYLCASSTQGLGALHFGNGTRLTVT.

The chain joins TRBV5-1 to TRBJ2-7; 7 bases are shared with TRBD1. Losses at the gene ends were 7 bases for V and 4 bases for J; bases not matched to a gene: 5. Germline CDR1 is SGHRS and CDR2 is YFSETQ. CDR3 length: 12 amino acids. The CDR3 bases are TGCGCCAGCCGGGACAGCCATTACGAGCAGTACTTC. Its protein product is CASRDSHYEQYF.

The chain couples TRBV11-3 to TRBJ1-6; 7 bases are a match to TRBD1. The junction had 14 bases not matched to a gene; V was cut back by 5 bases and J by 10 bases. There are 16 residues in the CDR3. The V gene's germline CDR1 is SGHNT and CDR2 YENEEA. CDR3 amino acids: CASSPRRDREGSPLHF. CDR3 DNA sequence: TGTGCCAGCAGCCCTAGACGAGACAGGGAAGGCTCACCCCTCCACTTT.

The chain joins TRBV30 to TRBJ1-2, with D uncertain. The CDR3 contains 15 residues. V lost 4 bases and J lost 2, with 17 bases in between. The germline V gene encodes CDR1 GTSNPN and CDR2 SVGIG (reference sequence). Here the CDR3 reads CAWTRWGGLNYGYTF. CDR3 sequence (DNA): TGTGCCTGGACCCGCTGGGGAGGGCTAAACTATGGCTACACCTTC.

This clone turned up a few times. The CDR3 sequence: CATSRYRDTEAFF. CDR3 DNA: TGTGCCACCAGCAGATACAGGGACACTGAAGCTTTCTTT. The chain recombines TRBV15 with TRBJ1-1, with D possibly being TRBD1 (6 bases). Trimming pared 2 bases from V and 3 bases from J, leaving 7 bases between. Germline CDR1 LNHNV, CDR2 YYDKDF (reference sequence). The CDR3 length is 13 residues.

As for this clone: Other nucleotide sequences in the sample specify the same CDR3. This chain connects TRBV9 to TRBJ2-5; D may be TRBD2 (5 bases). Between the trimmed V and J ends, which lost 2 bases and 5 bases, there was a span of 10 bases. The CDR3 runs 13 residues. Germline V gives CDR1 SGDLS, CDR2 YYNGEE. CDR3 bases: TGTGCCAGCAGCGTCGCTGGCGGGGAGACCCAGTACTTC. This encodes CASSVAGGETQYF.